This is a list of T cell receptor beta chains from one sample in a study of breast tumors, draining lymph nodes, adjacent tissues. TCRdb reanalysed the multiplex PCR reads using MiXCR and keeps one entry per CDR3 protein. The data hold tens of thousands of distinct CDR3 sequences, with 23% observed a single time. The specimen sequenced was breast tumor tissue. These TCRs come from a female donor with breast cancer. Some clones in this sample may be carry-over from other donors' samples. Each CDR3 is given with its conserved first and last residue. The order of the fields is J gene, clone size, V gene, D gene, CDR3 DNA, CDR3 protein. D genes are given only for firm matches. Clone size is not always given. Where it is, it says once, few, many or a class for expanded clones.

>TRBJ2-7|many|TRBV5-1|.
TGCGCCAGCAGCCTCCCGTCGGCCATCGAGCAGTACTTC
CASSLPSAIEQYF
>TRBJ2-3|.|TRBV11-2|.
TGTGCCAGCAGCTTGTACGGACCAGATACGCAGTATTTT
CASSLYGPDTQYF
>TRBJ2-7|many|TRBV6-7|TRBD1
TGTGCCAGCAGTTACGGCCCGGGACAGGGGGCGTTCGAGCAGTACTTC
CASSYGPGQGAFEQYF
>TRBJ2-2|many|TRBV27|TRBD1
TGTGCCACCGCCCGCCCGGGACAGGGGAACACCGGGGAGCTGTTTTTT
CATARPGQGNTGELFF
>TRBJ2-3|many|TRBV20-1|TRBD2
TGCAGTGCTAGTCACGCGGGGGGCACAGATACGCAGTATTTT
CSASHAGGTDTQYF
>TRBJ1-1|.|TRBV6-5|TRBD1
TGTGCCAGCAGTCAACCGGGACAGCTGAACACTGAAGCTTTCTTT
CASSQPGQLNTEAFF
>TRBJ2-7|many|TRBV2|.
TGTGCCAGCAGTGCGGGAAATTCCCCCTACGAGCAGTACTTC
CASSAGNSPYEQYF
>TRBJ1-2|many|TRBV7-9|TRBD1
TGTGCCAGCAGCCCTCAGGGGGCTAACTATGGCTACACCTTC
CASSPQGANYGYTF
>TRBJ1-2|many|TRBV9|.
TGTGCCAGCAGCGTTTCCCTTGGCTACTATGGCTACACCTTC
CASSVSLGYYGYTF
>TRBJ2-3|many|TRBV19|.
TGTGCCAGTAGATACCAGGGACATTTTACAGATACGCAGTATTTT
CASRYQGHFTDTQYF
>TRBJ2-2|many|TRBV10-3|TRBD1
TGTGCCATCTCGTCCGGGACAGGGGTCACCGGGGAGCTGTTTTTT
CAISSGTGVTGELFF
>TRBJ1-1|.|TRBV20-1|.
TGCAGTGCTAGTTTCGGCAGCTTGAACACTGAAGCTTTCTTT
CSASFGSLNTEAFF
>TRBJ2-5|many|TRBV20-1|.
TGCAGTGCGAGGGAATGGTCGGAGACCCAGTACTTC
CSAREWSETQYF
>TRBJ2-1|few|TRBV6-1|TRBD2
TGTGCCAGCAGAGACCGGACTAGCGGGTTCAATGAGCAGTTCTTC
CASRDRTSGFNEQFF
>TRBJ1-1|.|TRBV5-1|TRBD1
TGCGCCAGCAGCGTGGGACAGGGGAACACTGAAGCTTTCTTT
CASSVGQGNTEAFF
>TRBJ2-7|medium-sized|TRBV20-1|TRBD2
TGCAGTGCCCGAGGAAGGCTAGCGGCCTACGAGCAGTACTTC
CSARGRLAAYEQYF
>TRBJ2-1|.|TRBV7-8|.
TGTGCCAGCAGCTCGCCGACCCAGTACGCTCAGTTCTTC
CASSSPTQYAQFF
>TRBJ1-2|many|TRBV16|TRBD1
TGTGCCAGCAGCCAATCTGTACAGGGGGCGGTTAACTATGGCTACACCTTC
CASSQSVQGAVNYGYTF
>TRBJ2-3|many|TRBV3-1|TRBD2
TGTGCCAGCAGCCCCCGGGAGGCCGGGGATACGCAGTATTTT
CASSPREAGDTQYF
>TRBJ2-3|many|TRBV7-2|.
TGTGCCAGCAGCGGTGGGAGGAGGGCCCTAGTTACGCAGTATTTT
CASSGGRRALVTQYF
>TRBJ1-2|.|TRBV6-5|TRBD1
TGTGCCAGCAGTCCCGTGTCTGGGACAGGGAGCTATGGCTACACCTTC
CASSPVSGTGSYGYTF
>TRBJ2-2|many|TRBV9|.
TGTGCCAGCACCCGGAGGTGGGAGTCCGGGGAGCTGTTTTTT
CASTRRWESGELFF